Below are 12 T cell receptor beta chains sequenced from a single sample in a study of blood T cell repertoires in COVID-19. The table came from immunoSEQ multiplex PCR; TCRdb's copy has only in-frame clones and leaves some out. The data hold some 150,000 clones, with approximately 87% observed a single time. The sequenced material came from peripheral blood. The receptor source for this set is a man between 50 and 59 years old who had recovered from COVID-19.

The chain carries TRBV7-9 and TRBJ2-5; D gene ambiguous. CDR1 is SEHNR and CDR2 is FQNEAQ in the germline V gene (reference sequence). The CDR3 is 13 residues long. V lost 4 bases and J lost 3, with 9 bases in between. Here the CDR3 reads CASSSLYEETQYF. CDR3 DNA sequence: TGTGCCAGCAGCTCTCTCTATGAAGAGACCCAGTACTTC.

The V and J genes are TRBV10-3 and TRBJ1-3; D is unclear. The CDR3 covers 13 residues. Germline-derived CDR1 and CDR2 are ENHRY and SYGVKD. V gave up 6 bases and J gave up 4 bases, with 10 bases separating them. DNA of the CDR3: TGTGCCATCAGCCAGGTCGACGGAAACACCATATATTTT. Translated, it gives CAISQVDGNTIYF.

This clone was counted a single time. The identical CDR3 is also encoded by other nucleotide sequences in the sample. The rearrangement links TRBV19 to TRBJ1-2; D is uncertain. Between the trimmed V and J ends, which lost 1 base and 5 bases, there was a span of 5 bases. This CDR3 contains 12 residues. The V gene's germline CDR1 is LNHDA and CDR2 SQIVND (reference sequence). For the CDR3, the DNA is TGTGCCAGTAGTATAGCTAGATATGGCTACACCTTC. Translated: CASSIARYGYTF.

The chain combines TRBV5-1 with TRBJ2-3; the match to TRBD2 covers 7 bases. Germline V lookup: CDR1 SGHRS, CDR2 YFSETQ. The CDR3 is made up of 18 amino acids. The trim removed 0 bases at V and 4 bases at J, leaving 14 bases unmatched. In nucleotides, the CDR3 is TGCGCCAGCAGCTTGGGGACGGGGGGAAGGGTTTTCTCAGATACGCAGTATTTT. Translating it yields CASSLGTGGRVFSDTQYF.

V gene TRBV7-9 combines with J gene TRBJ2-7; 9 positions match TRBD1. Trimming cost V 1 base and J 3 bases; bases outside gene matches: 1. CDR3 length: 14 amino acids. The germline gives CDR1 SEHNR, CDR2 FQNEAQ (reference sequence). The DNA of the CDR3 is TGTGCCAGCAGCTTAGGGGACAGGGTCTACGAGCAGTACTTC. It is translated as CASSLGDRVYEQYF.

The CDR3 DNA reads as TGTGCCAGCCGTCAGGGTCACGGAAACACCATATATTTT. This translates into CASRQGHGNTIYF. The chain has TRBV12-3 or TRBV12-4 and TRBJ1-3, with a possible D match to TRBD1 (5 bases). The CDR3 consists of 13 residues. Deletions cut 8 bases from V and 4 bases from J, with 12 bases between.

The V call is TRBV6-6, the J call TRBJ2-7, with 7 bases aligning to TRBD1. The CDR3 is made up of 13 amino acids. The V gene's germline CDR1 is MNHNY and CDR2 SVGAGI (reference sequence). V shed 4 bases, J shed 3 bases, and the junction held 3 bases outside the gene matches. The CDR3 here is CASSFGDSYEQYF. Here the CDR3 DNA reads TGTGCCAGCAGTTTCGGGGACAGCTACGAGCAGTACTTC.

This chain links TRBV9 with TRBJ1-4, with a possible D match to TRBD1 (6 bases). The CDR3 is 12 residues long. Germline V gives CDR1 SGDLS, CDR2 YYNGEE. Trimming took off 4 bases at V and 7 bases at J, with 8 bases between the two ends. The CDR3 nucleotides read TGTGCCAGCAGCCTCAGGGGTGAAAAACTGTTTTTT. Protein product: CASSLRGEKLFF. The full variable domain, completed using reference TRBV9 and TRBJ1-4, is DSGVTQTPKHLITATGQRVTLRCSPRSGDLSVYWYQQSLDQGLQFLIQYYNGEERAKGNILERFSAQQFPDLHSELNLSSLELGDSALYFCASSLRGEKLFFGSGTQLSVL.

The CDR3 DNA reads as TGTGCCAGCAGCAGTGGCGGGGGGGGACAGTACGAGCAGTACTTC. It specifies CASSSGGGGQYEQYF. The chain links TRBV21-1 to TRBJ2-7; the table gives TRBD2 as D, unverified against the DNA. TRBV21-1 is a pseudogene segment. The CDR3 spans 15 residues.

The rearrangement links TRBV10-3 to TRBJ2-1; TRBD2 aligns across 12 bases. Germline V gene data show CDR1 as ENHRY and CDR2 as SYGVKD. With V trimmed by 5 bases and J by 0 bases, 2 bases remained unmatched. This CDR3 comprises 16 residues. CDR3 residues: CAISRLAGDSYNEQFF. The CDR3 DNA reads TGTGCCATCAGTCGACTAGCGGGGGACTCCTACAATGAGCAGTTCTTC.

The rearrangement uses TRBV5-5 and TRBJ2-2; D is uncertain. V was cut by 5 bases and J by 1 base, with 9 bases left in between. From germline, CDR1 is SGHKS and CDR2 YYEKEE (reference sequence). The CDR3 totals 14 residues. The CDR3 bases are TGTGCCAGCAGAGAACAGAGGAACACCGGGGAGCTGTTTTTT. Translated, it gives CASREQRNTGELFF.

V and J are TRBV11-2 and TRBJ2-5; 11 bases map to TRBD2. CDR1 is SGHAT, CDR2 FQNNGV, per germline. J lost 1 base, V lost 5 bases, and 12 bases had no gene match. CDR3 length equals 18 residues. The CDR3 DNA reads TGTGCCAGCAGCCCGGGGCTAGCGGGGGGCGGATTCCAAGAGACCCAGTACTTC. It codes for CASSPGLAGGGFQETQYF.